Below are 3 T cell receptor beta chains sequenced from a single sample in a study of T cells in Graves' hyperthyroidism and ophthalmopathy. TCR beta CDR3 regions were amplified from RNA. RT-PCR in the first round (using the HTBI primer set) targeted the TCR CDR3. Using its own MiXCR run on the multiplex PCR reads, TCRdb lists one record per CDR3 protein. The repertoire holds around 430,000 distinct CDR3 sequences, with 14% to 15% as singletons. The sequenced sample consisted of blood. These receptors were collected from a woman aged 25 to 39 with Graves' hyperthyroidism.

In this sample, this clonotype turned up many times. This chain connects TRBV5-6 to TRBJ1-2; TRBD1 aligns across 7 bases. The CDR3 runs to 13 residues. The germline V gene has CDR1 SGHDT and CDR2 YYEEEE. The V gene end was trimmed by 1 base and the J gene end by 8 bases; junction bases not matched to a gene: 5. The CDR3 bases are TGTGCCAGCAGCTTGAGACAGGGTGACGGCTACACCTTC. Translation gives CASSLRQGDGYTF.

There are a few counts of this clonotype. The rearrangement links TRBV28 to TRBJ2-7; no clear D. Trimming shortened V by 8 bases and J by 3 bases, and 8 bases separated the two germline ends. Per the germline V gene, CDR1 is MDHEN and CDR2 is SYDVKM. This CDR3 spans 11 amino acids. The CDR3 loop is CASGLIYEQYF. As DNA, the CDR3 is TGTGCCAGCGGTCTGATCTACGAGCAGTACTTC.

There are many counts of this clonotype. The chain is built from TRBV27 and TRBJ2-7; 9 nucleotides align to TRBD2. V lost 2 bases and J lost 2; bases outside the gene matches: 4. The CDR3 runs 15 residues. CDR1 is MNHEY, CDR2 SMNVEV, per germline (reference sequence). CDR3 region: CASSLMAGGPYEQYF. The DNA of the CDR3 is TGTGCCAGCAGTTTAATGGCGGGAGGGCCCTACGAGCAGTACTTC.